This TCR beta chain was found in a study of shared clonotypes between healthy human individuals. Overall study: The study enrolled a couple of women and three men aged 18 to 49.

Of note for this clone: The same CDR3 arises from other DNA sequences in this sample as well.

Naive-designated CD8 cells lacked CD45RO, were positively enriched for CCR7, and omitted terminally differentiated effector memory CD45RA+ cells. The germline CDR1 and CDR2 sequences are MNHEY and SVGAGI. V gave up 2 bases and J gave up 5 bases, with 12 bases separating them. The CDR3 loop spans 14 amino acids. Clones were read by immunoSEQ multiplex PCR, and TCRdb kept only the in-frame ones, dropping some. Of under 2,000,000 clones in the sample, approximately 94% were seen once. Specimen: naive CD8+ T cells sorted from blood. This chain links TRBV6-5 with TRBJ2-5; no clear D. The clonotype originates from a man aged 18 to 29 in good health. CDR3: CASSYLEGRETQYF. For the CDR3, the DNA is TGTGCCAGCAGTTACCTAGAAGGTCGGGAGACCCAGTACTTC.